The 26 T cell receptor beta chains below were found in one sample sequenced in a study of blood T cells in healthy people across ages. A J-beta primer mix and a sample-barcoded 5' primer were used in a second PCR of about 7 to 11 cycles. MiXCR, applied by TCRdb to the 5' RACE reads, yields one record per CDR3 protein. The table records about 1.4 million distinct CDR3 sequences, approximately 59% of them present only once. Input material: blood. Every receptor here comes from a man between 18 and 35 years old in good health.

Of note for this clonotype: A read error may produce the germline difference seen at one junction end. The chain couples TRBV12-3 or TRBV12-4 to TRBJ2-5; D gene uncertain. The CDR3 loop spans 14 amino acids. In DNA, the CDR3 is TGTGCCGGCAGTTTAAACTATTTTCAAGAGACCCAGTACTTC. Its translation: CAGSLNYFQETQYF.

The sample holds a few counts of this clonotype. The V call is TRBV20-1, the J call TRBJ2-1; D is unclear. Germline V gives CDR1 DFQATT, CDR2 SNEGSKA (reference sequence). V was shortened by 3 bases and J by 5 bases, with 8 bases between the two germline ends. This CDR3 has 12 residues. The chain's CDR3 is CSASHTNNEQFF. For the CDR3, the DNA is TGCAGTGCTAGTCATACCAACAATGAGCAGTTCTTC.

The chain is built from TRBV28 and TRBJ1-2; 7 bases fit TRBD1. The CDR3 is 15 residues long. The junction had 11 bases not matched to a gene; V was cut back by 6 bases and J by 4 bases. Germline lookup yields CDR1 MDHEN and CDR2 SYDVKM. The CDR3 nucleotides are TGTGCCAGCAGGCCGATAAAAGGACAGGCCTATGGCTACACCTTC. Its translation: CASRPIKGQAYGYTF.

The chain joins TRBV28 to TRBJ2-5; TRBD1 agrees at 10 bases. The CDR3 extends over 15 amino acids. In germline, CDR1 is MDHEN, CDR2 SYDVKM. V was pared by 5 bases and J by 11 bases, with 14 bases of the junction left unmatched. The CDR3 DNA follows: TGTGCCAGCAGTGCGTTCGGGACAGGGGCGAGGGAGCAGTACTTC. It specifies CASSAFGTGAREQYF.

The V call is TRBV10-3, the J call TRBJ2-3, with D hard to call. Germline CDR1 and CDR2: ENHRY and SYGVKD. This CDR3 is built from 12 residues. The germline V and J ends were trimmed by 6 bases and 0 bases, with 4 bases remaining between them. The CDR3 protein is CAIRASTDTQYF. CDR3 coding DNA: TGTGCCATCAGAGCTAGCACAGATACGCAGTATTTT.

This sequence joins TRBV27 and TRBJ2-7; possible D gene TRBD1, 5 bases. V was cut by 3 bases and J by 0 bases, with 15 bases left in between. The CDR3 length is 16 residues. Germline lookup yields CDR1 MNHEY and CDR2 SMNVEV (reference sequence). CDR3: CASSFQGRAFSYEQYF. Written as DNA, the CDR3 is TGTGCCAGCAGTTTCCAGGGTCGAGCGTTCTCCTACGAGCAGTACTTC.

This rearrangement joins TRBV29-1 to TRBJ1-1; D ambiguous. The CDR3 is 13 amino acids. Germline CDR1 SQVTM, CDR2 ANQGSEA. Trimming pared 2 bases from V and 3 bases from J, leaving 10 bases between. This CDR3 reads CSVESSGYTEAFF. The CDR3 nucleotides are TGCAGCGTTGAAAGTTCCGGGTACACTGAAGCTTTCTTT.

The chain joins TRBV29-1 to TRBJ1-5; no clear D gene. The CDR3 covers 12 residues. Trimming pared 6 bases from V and 4 bases from J, leaving 10 bases between. Germline V gene data show CDR1 as SQVTM and CDR2 as ANQGSEA. CDR3 protein: CSVRWGNQPQHF. The CDR3 bases are TGCAGCGTCCGGTGGGGAAATCAGCCCCAGCATTTT.

The chain joins TRBV6-6 to TRBJ1-6; D not certain. Trimming took 5 bases from V and 7 from J, leaving 18 bases between them. Germline values: CDR1 MNHNY, CDR2 SVGAGI (reference sequence). The CDR3 extends over 16 amino acids. This CDR3 is CASSLKRPRGNSPLHF. The CDR3 region has the DNA TGTGCCAGCAGTCTCAAGAGGCCCAGAGGGAATTCACCCCTCCACTTT.

Of note for this clonotype: One end of the junction does not line up with germline, which may come from a read error. The rearrangement links TRBV5-1 to TRBJ2-3; TRBD1 might be the D (5 bases). Germline CDR1 is SGHRS and CDR2 is YFSETQ. This CDR3 region has 13 residues. In DNA, the CDR3 is TGCGCCAGCAAGCAGGGAACCACAGGTACGCAGTATTTT. Its translation: CASKQGTTGTQYF. Full variable domain (rest looked up from reference TRBV5-1 and TRBJ2-3): KAGVTQTPRYLIKTRGQQVTLSCSPISGHRSVSWYQQTPGQGLQFLFEYFSETQRNKGNFPGRFSGRQFSNSRSEMNVSTLELGDSALYLCASKQGTTGTQYFGPGTRLTVL.

The CDR3 DNA follows: TGTGCCAGCAGTTACATTCTAGCTTACAATGAGCAGTTCTTC. It yields the protein CASSYILAYNEQFF. The rearrangement links TRBV6-2 or TRBV6-3 to TRBJ2-1; a possible D gene is TRBD2 (5 bases). The CDR3 totals 14 residues. Germline CDR1 and CDR2: MNHEY and SVGEGT. Trimming took 2 bases from V and 4 from J, leaving 9 bases between them.

This clonotype was seen only a few times. The V call is TRBV6-1, the J call TRBJ2-7; the match to TRBD1 covers 7 bases. The CDR3 length is 14 residues. V was pared by 8 bases and J by 2 bases, with 9 bases of the junction left unmatched. Germline CDR1 is MNHNS and CDR2 is SASEGT. The CDR3 protein is CASSEQGTAYEQYF. Written as DNA, the CDR3 is TGTGCCAGCTCAGAACAGGGGACCGCCTACGAGCAGTACTTC.

The chain carries TRBV10-1 and TRBJ2-3; D gene ambiguous. Germline V gives CDR1 WNHNN, CDR2 SYGVQD (reference sequence). V lost 5 bases and J lost 2, with 8 bases in between. CDR3 length equals 13 residues. CDR3 sequence: CASSPTLTDTQYF. The CDR3 nucleotides are TGCGCCAGCAGTCCGACTCTCACAGATACGCAGTATTTT.

The V gene is TRBV29-1, the J gene TRBJ2-1, with D tentatively TRBD2 (7 bases). The V gene's germline CDR1 is SQVTM and CDR2 ANQGSEA. The CDR3 runs 17 residues. The V and J ends lost 5 bases and 2 bases respectively, with 22 bases between them. Here the CDR3 reads CSVKGGVEALTYNEQFF. The CDR3 DNA follows: TGCAGCGTTAAAGGGGGGGTAGAAGCGCTTACCTACAATGAGCAGTTCTTC.

The chain is built from TRBV5-4 and TRBJ2-5; 11 bases match TRBD2. This CDR3 has 16 residues. Trimming at V came to 4 bases and at J to 1 base, leaving 6 bases not matched to a gene. CDR1 SGHNT and CDR2 YYREEE come from the germline V gene (reference sequence). The CDR3 sequence: CASSVDLAGGQETQYF. Written as DNA, the CDR3 is TGTGCCAGCAGCGTGGATCTAGCGGGGGGCCAAGAGACCCAGTACTTC.

The rearrangement uses TRBV18 and TRBJ2-4, with TRBD2 as a possible D gene (5 bases). The J call could be wrong; TRBJ2-7 is a better fit for the DNA end. CDR1 and CDR2 from the germline V gene are KGHSH and LQKENI. The CDR3 contains 15 residues. In nucleotides, the CDR3 is TGTGCCAGCTCACCGGCCTCCTGGAGGTCCTACGAGCAGTACTTC. Translating gives CASSPASWRSYEQYF.

The V call is TRBV11-2, the J call TRBJ2-7, with a tentative D call TRBD1 (5 bases). V was trimmed by 5 bases and J by 0 bases, leaving 17 bases between them. The CDR3 consists of 16 residues. Germline CDR1 SGHAT, CDR2 FQNNGV. This CDR3 is CASSDDSGMSSYEQYF. DNA for the CDR3: TGTGCCAGCAGCGATGACAGTGGGATGAGCTCCTACGAGCAGTACTTC. The full variable domain, its missing parts supplied by reference TRBV11-2 and TRBJ2-7, is EAGVAQSPRYKIIEKRQSVAFWCNPISGHATLYWYQQILGQGPKLLIQFQNNGVVDDSQLPKDRFSAERLKGVDSTLKIQPAKLEDSAVYLCASSDDSGMSSYEQYFGPGTRLTVT.

The rearrangement uses TRBV11-1 and TRBJ2-1, with 9 bases that match TRBD1. CDR1 is SGHAT, CDR2 FQDESV, per germline (reference sequence). With 0 bases clipped from V and 8 bases from J, the junction kept 11 bases outside the gene matches. This CDR3 is 17 amino acids long. The CDR3 reads CASSLAGTGPYGDEQFF. The CDR3 DNA is TGTGCCAGCAGCTTAGCGGGGACAGGGCCGTACGGGGATGAGCAGTTCTTC.

This chain joins TRBV20-1 and TRBJ2-7; D is unclear. Germline V gene sequence: CDR1 DFQATT, CDR2 SNEGSKA (reference sequence). V lost 3 bases, J lost 4 bases, and 10 bases lay in between. The CDR3 is made up of 12 amino acids. The CDR3 DNA follows: TGCAGTGCTAGTGTGGGGTTATACGAGCAGTACTTC. As protein: CSASVGLYEQYF.

The CDR3 protein is CATSRDVSYEQYF. The CDR3, as DNA: TGTGCCACCAGCAGAGACGTTTCCTACGAGCAGTACTTC. The chain carries TRBV15 and TRBJ2-7; D unclear. This CDR3 comprises 13 residues. Germline values: CDR1 LNHNV, CDR2 YYDKDF (reference sequence). Trimming left V 0 bases short and J 1 base short, with 4 bases between.

The rearrangement uses TRBV7-9 and TRBJ2-3; D remains unclear. Trimming cost V 5 bases and J 5 bases, with 17 bases left between them. CDR1 SEHNR and CDR2 FQNEAQ come from the germline V gene (reference sequence). CDR3 size: 15 residues. CDR3 sequence (DNA): TGTGCCAGCAGCGCCATAGGTTATGCGCAAGATACGCAGTATTTT. This sequence encodes CASSAIGYAQDTQYF.

V and J are TRBV4-2 and TRBJ2-1, with 9 bases lining up with TRBD2. The trim removed 2 bases at V and 4 bases at J, leaving 9 bases unmatched. The germline CDR1 and CDR2 sequences are LGHNA and YNFKEQ. The CDR3 has 17 residues. Here the CDR3 reads CASSQRLAASAYNEQFF. For the CDR3, the DNA is TGTGCCAGCAGCCAACGACTAGCGGCGAGTGCTTACAATGAGCAGTTCTTC.

This clonotype has just a few counts. This chain connects TRBV5-1 to TRBJ2-7; D not resolved. V lost 1 base to trimming and J lost 4 bases, with 15 bases between them. Germline V gene sequence: CDR1 SGHRS, CDR2 YFSETQ. The CDR3 sequence is 15 residues long. This CDR3 reads CASSLISSASYEQYF. The CDR3 nucleotides read TGCGCCAGCAGCTTGATCTCCAGCGCAAGTTACGAGCAGTACTTC.

Comments on this clonotype: Just one base apart from a much larger clone, this may be a read error. This chain joins TRBV6-5 and TRBJ2-1, with D possibly TRBD2 on 5 matching bases. The better agreement between TRBJ2-7 and the DNA end casts doubt on the J call. The CDR3 spans 14 residues. The germline V gene has CDR1 MNHEY and CDR2 SVGAGI. CDR3 sequence: CASSYGSSYNEQYF. CDR3 in DNA: TGTGCCAGCAGTTACGGGAGCTCCTACAATGAGCAGTACTTC.

The gene calls are TRBV10-3 and TRBJ1-4; D remains unclear. Germline loops: CDR1 ENHRY, CDR2 SYGVKD. This CDR3 is built from 13 residues. V was trimmed by 2 bases and J by 8 bases, leaving 9 bases between them. CDR3 bases: TGTGCCATCAGTGAGGGGTTTTGGGAAAAACTGTTTTTT. Residues: CAISEGFWEKLFF.

This clonotype was recorded at least ten times. The J gene is TRBJ2-7, the V gene TRBV12-3 or TRBV12-4; D assignment may be TRBD1 or TRBD2 (5 bases each). The V end was cut by 1 base, the J end by 0 bases, with 10 bases between. There are 15 residues in the CDR3. CDR3 amino acids: CASSLGLGTSYEQYF. Here the CDR3 DNA reads TGTGCCAGCAGTTTAGGGTTGGGGACCTCCTACGAGCAGTACTTC.